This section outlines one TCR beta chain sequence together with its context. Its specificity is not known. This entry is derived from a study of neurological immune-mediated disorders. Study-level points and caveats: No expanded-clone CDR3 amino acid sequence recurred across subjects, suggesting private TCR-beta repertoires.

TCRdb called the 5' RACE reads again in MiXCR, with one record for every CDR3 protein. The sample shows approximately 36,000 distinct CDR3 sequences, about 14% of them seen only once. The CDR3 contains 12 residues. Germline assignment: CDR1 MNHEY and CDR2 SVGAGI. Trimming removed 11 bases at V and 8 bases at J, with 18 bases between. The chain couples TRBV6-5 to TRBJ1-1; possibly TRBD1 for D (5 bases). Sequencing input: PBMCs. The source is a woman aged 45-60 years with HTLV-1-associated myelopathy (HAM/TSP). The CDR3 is CACWSGFNEAFF. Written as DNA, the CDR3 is TGTGCCTGCTGGTCAGGGTTTAACGAAGCTTTCTTT.